This paragraph covers one T cell receptor (beta chain) sequence. This clone came up many times. Its antigen is currently not known. No much larger clone is present one base from it, and per-base qualities are unavailable. The sample is drawn from a study of cytomegalovirus exposure and HLA in healthy donors (dated 2017 in TCRdb). At the level of the whole study: According to a later analysis, the roughly 120 validation repertoires were produced on the same platform as the 680 or so repertoires of the first cohort. The study aimed to test whether signatures of past pathogen exposure could be identified by cataloging public T cell receptors. Besides the first cohort of around 670 subjects, a separate validation cohort made up of 120 or so different subjects was used. To predict cytomegalovirus infection status, the study brought together high-throughput TCR immunosequencing, statistical association of individual TCRs with disease status, and machine learning. The study at large found these results: Across donors, most TCR sequences were observed very rarely, whereas some public TCRs were present in many individuals. It was suggested by the authors that the approach could potentially be generalized to other disease states and immunological phenotypes. In the study, 164 TCR beta chains were listed as associated with cytomegalovirus. In a later analysis, TCRs clustered in the first cohort were found to also tend to co-occur in the roughly 120 validation repertoires, with 94% of cluster scores above 0. In both the original and validation cohorts, the classifier was reported to diagnose cytomegalovirus status with high specificity and sensitivity. All 130 or so repertoires were used to score co-occurrence in the validation cohort in a later analysis, because that analysis had no HLA typing for the cohort. In vitro tests confirmed that three of the cytomegalovirus-associated TCR beta chains recognize cytomegalovirus antigens.

Separate from the approximately 700-subject first cohort, the validation cohort of 120 subjects was the group to which the donors belonged. Preparation of the library involved the immunoSEQ multiplex PCR assay. For the original study's pipeline: To diagnose cytomegalovirus status from the catalog of TCR beta chain sequences, a statistical classification framework was built. The immuneACCESS repertoire file appears here via TCRdb, limited to in-frame rearrangements. These files lack a portion of the clones; in checked studies, under half of the deficit traces to unresolved V genes, and the cause of the others is not known. V, J and clone size derive from that table, while D and trimming were established from the DNA sequence. For this sample the table gives hundreds of thousands of clones, of which about 86% were detected only once. Of the sample, 2.6% is held by the ten largest clones. From the germline V gene (reference sequence), CDR1 is WNHNN and CDR2 is SYGVQD. The CDR3 covers 13 residues, taking in both the cysteine and the phenylalanine. CDR3 DNA only is kept here, 39 bases in frame from base 1. Trimming takes 2 bases from V and 9 bases from J, and the germline ends sit 10 bases apart.

The sample was PBMCs. In this chain, TRBV10-1 is recombined with TRBJ2-2, and the D gene may be TRBD1, 6 bases matching. The receptor comes from a man younger than 35 in good health and CMV-seronegative. The nucleotide sequence reads as follows: TGCGCCAGCAGTGAGACAGGGATCCGGGAGCTGTTTTTT. It codes for CASSETGIRELFF.